Listed below are T cell receptor beta chains from one sample, sequenced in a study of CD4 and CD8 cells across lung adenocarcinoma regions. TCRdb analysed the PCR reads with MiXCR anew, one entry per CDR3 protein. Of about 10,000 distinct CDR3 sequences listed, more than 35% were seen once; the top ten hold around 30%. Sequencing was performed on CD8+ T cells from the margin of a lung tumor. All receptors derive from a male donor with lung adenocarcinoma. The CD4 and CD8 labels of this study may be unreliable. The CDR3 runs from the conserved cysteine through the conserved F or W. The order of the fields is CDR3 protein, CDR3 DNA, D gene, J gene, clone size, V gene. D genes are given only for firm matches. Clone size is given for some rows only: seen once, a few or many times, or a class if the clone is expanded.

CASSHEGDEQFF TGCGCCAGCAGCCATGAGGGCGATGAGCAGTTTTTC NA TRBJ2-1 NA TRBV4-1
CAVWDRRAVQKIQYF TGTGCCGTGTGGGATAGGCGGGCCGTCCAAAAGATTCAGTACTTC NA TRBJ2-4 NA TRBV6-1
CASNQGGGYTF TGTGCCAGCAACCAAGGGGGCGGCTACACCTTC TRBD1 TRBJ1-2 NA TRBV14
CASSPGTGGYNEQFF TGTGCCAGCAGCCCCGGGACAGGAGGCTACAATGAGCAGTTCTTC TRBD1 TRBJ2-1 many TRBV7-2
CASSGGRAEGETQYF TGTGCCAGCAGCGGTGGTAGGGCGGAGGGGGAGACCCAGTACTTC NA TRBJ2-5 many TRBV12-3/TRBV12-4
CASSYSPGAQYF TGTGCCAGCAGTTACTCTCCCGGGGCGCAGTATTTT NA TRBJ2-3 NA TRBV6-8
CASSQERQGTDTQYF TGCGCCAGCAGCCAAGAACGACAGGGAACAGATACGCAGTATTTT TRBD1 TRBJ2-3 few TRBV4-1
CASSLAPGSDDIQYF TGTGCCAGCAGCTTGGCCCCGGGAAGTGATGACATTCAGTACTTC NA TRBJ2-4 many TRBV7-3
CASSESRKGDTDELYF TGCGCCAGCAGTGAGTCGAGGAAGGGGGACACCGATGAGCTGTATTTT NA TRBJ2-2 NA TRBV10-1
CASSDLNTPGGADGANEQTF TGTGCCAGCAGTGACCTTAATACACCGGGGGGCGCTGATGGGGCCAACGAGCAGACTTTC NA TRBJ2-6 NA TRBV25-1
CASSVRSGGPQETQYF TGCGCCAGCAGTGTTAGATCGGGAGGCCCCCAAGAGACGCAGTACTTT TRBD2 TRBJ2-3 NA TRBV10-1
CASWGPSPAGGTNKQYF TGTGCCAGCTGGGGCCCCAGCCCCGCTGGGGGCACCAATAAGCAGTATTTT NA TRBJ2-3 NA TRBV6-1
CASRLQGAITGELFF TGTGCCAGCAGACTACAGGGGGCGATCACCGGGGAGCTGTTTTTT TRBD1 TRBJ2-2 few TRBV6-1
CASSSLGQVTDTQYF TGCGCCAGCAGCTCCTTGGGGCAGGTAACAGATACGCAGTATTTT NA TRBJ2-3 many TRBV5-1
CASRLQLSGGQDTQYF TGTGCCAGCAGGCTTCAGCTTAGCGGGGGCCAAGATACCCAGTACTTC TRBD2 TRBJ2-5 NA TRBV6-1
CASSEQWEAKNTQYF TGTGCCAGCAGCGAACAATGGGAAGCCAAAAACACCCAGTACTTC NA TRBJ2-4 NA TRBV6-1
CASSTQAGLSPGEQFF TGTGCCAGCAGTACCCAAGCTGGGTTGAGTCCCGGGGAGCAGTTTTTT NA TRBJ2-2 NA TRBV6-1
CASSYGGYEQYF TGTGCCAGCAGCTACGGGGGCTATGAGCAGTACTTT NA TRBJ2-1 NA TRBV7-9
CASSQSGSTDTQYF TGTGCCAGCAGCCAATCCGGGAGCACAGATACGCAGTATTTT NA TRBJ2-3 NA TRBV7-2
CASSQVGSTDTQYF TGCGCCAGCAGCCAAGTAGGGAGCACAGATACGCAGTATTTT NA TRBJ2-3 NA TRBV4-1
CASSEGREADTQYF TGCGCCAGCAGTGAGGGGAGGGAGGCAGATACGCAGTATTTT TRBD2 TRBJ2-3 NA TRBV10-2
CASSYSSWLQETQYF TGTGCCAGCAGTTACTCGAGTTGGCTTCAAGAGACCCAGTACTTC NA TRBJ2-5 few TRBV6-5
CASLGEWAESKNEQFF TGTGCCAGCCTGGGCGAATGGGCTGAGAGCAAGAATGAGCAGTTTTTT NA TRBJ2-1 NA TRBV12-3/TRBV12-4